Below are 23 T cell receptor beta chains sequenced from a single sample in a study of CD8 T cells in ankylosing spondylitis. Which antigens these TCRs recognize remains unknown. TCRdb re-called the 5' RACE reads with MiXCR, one entry per CDR3 protein. Of about 800,000 distinct CDR3 sequences listed, 12% are singletons. Regarding the study as a whole: Seemingly distinctive of ankylosing spondylitis blood was a TCR beta motif formed by eight highly homologous variants.

Sequencing input: blood, either unsorted or a sorted T cell fraction (not recorded which). Receptor source: a male donor with ankylosing spondylitis.

This clonotype was observed a handful of times. The CDR3 sequence is CASSLRGLGPLNTEAFF. For the CDR3, the DNA is TGTGCCAGCAGCCTTAGGGGGTTGGGACCCCTAAACACTGAAGCTTTCTTT. V and J are TRBV7-8 and TRBJ1-1; possibly TRBD1 for D (6 bases). CDR1 and CDR2 from the germline V gene are SGHVS and FQNEAQ. V was trimmed by 5 bases and J by 2 bases, leaving 21 bases between them. The CDR3 totals 17 residues.

This clonotype was seen repeatedly, ten times or more. This sequence joins TRBV7-2 and TRBJ2-3; D is undetermined. CDR1 is SGHTA, CDR2 FQGNSA, per germline. V lost 1 base and J lost 1, with 6 bases in between. The CDR3 has 14 amino acids. The CDR3 region has the DNA TGTGCCAGCAGCTTAGTACTACGCACAGATACGCAGTATTTT. Its translation is CASSLVLRTDTQYF.

V is TRBV12-3 or TRBV12-4 and J is TRBJ2-7; D is possibly TRBD2 (5 bases). There are 15 residues in the CDR3. V lost 4 bases and J lost 0, with 13 bases in between. CDR3 in DNA: TGTGCCAGCAGTTCCGGGATCTTCGACTCCTACGAGCAGTACTTC. Translation: CASSSGIFDSYEQYF.

J is TRBJ1-5 and V is TRBV6-1; a possible D gene is TRBD1 (6 bases). From germline, CDR1 is MNHNS and CDR2 SASEGT. Trimming shortened V by 7 bases and J by 3 bases, and 19 bases separated the two germline ends. This CDR3 has 16 amino acids. In nucleotides, the CDR3 is TGTGCCAGCACCAACAGGGCCAGGGAGTACAATCAGCCCCAGCATTTT. This codes for CASTNRAREYNQPQHF.

This clonotype was counted at least ten times. The chain joins TRBV5-1 to TRBJ1-1; 8 nucleotides align to TRBD1. The germline V gene has CDR1 SGHRS and CDR2 YFSETQ. The V and J ends lost 4 bases and 3 bases, in that order; junction bases with no gene match: 5. This CDR3 has 14 residues. This chain's CDR3 is CASSPQTGDTEAFF. The CDR3 nucleotides read TGCGCCAGCAGCCCCCAGACAGGGGACACTGAAGCTTTCTTT. Using reference TRBV5-1 and TRBJ1-1 for the parts outside the CDR3, the full variable domain is KAGVTQTPRYLIKTRGQQVTLSCSPISGHRSVSWYQQTPGQGLQFLFEYFSETQRNKGNFPGRFSGRQFSNSRSEMNVSTLELGDSALYLCASSPQTGDTEAFFGQGTRLTVV.

The V call is TRBV2, the J call TRBJ2-1; 10 positions match TRBD2. Germline trimming cut 10 bases from V and 7 bases from J; bases unmatched to any gene: 22. This CDR3 comprises 18 residues. Germline-derived CDR1 and CDR2 are SNHLY and FYNNEI. CDR3 sequence (DNA): TGTGCCAATATGGGGACTAGCGTGTGGGGAGGCCTTAGGAATGAGCAGTTCTTC. This translates into CANMGTSVWGGLRNEQFF.

This clonotype was seen repeatedly, ten times or more. This chain links TRBV29-1 with TRBJ2-3; no clear D gene. V was trimmed by 5 bases and J by 4 bases, leaving 13 bases between them. The CDR3 loop spans 13 amino acids. Germline CDR1 SQVTM, CDR2 ANQGSEA. The chain's CDR3 is CSVRGRYADTQYF. The CDR3 DNA sequence: TGCAGCGTTCGCGGCAGATACGCAGATACGCAGTATTTT.

This clonotype was seen at least ten times. This chain links TRBV3-1 with TRBJ1-1; unclear D gene. The CDR3 spans 12 residues. Germline loops: CDR1 LGHDT, CDR2 YNNKEL (reference sequence). V was clipped by 2 bases and J by 7 bases, with 8 bases between them. For the CDR3, the DNA is TGTGCCAGCAGCCAATTGGGATTTGAAGCTTTCTTT. Its protein is CASSQLGFEAFF.

This clonotype occurred a few times. This chain links TRBV20-1 with TRBJ2-1; 7 bases agree with TRBD2. Germline CDR1 and CDR2: DFQATT and SNEGSKA (reference sequence). With V trimmed by 0 bases and J by 4 bases, 12 bases remained unmatched. The CDR3 is 17 amino acids. In DNA form, the CDR3 reads TGCAGTGCTAGAGACTTACTATCGAGGGAGGGATACAATGAGCAGTTCTTC. Translation gives CSARDLLSREGYNEQFF.

This clonotype was found many times. The J gene is TRBJ2-5, the V gene TRBV20-1, with 8 bases matching TRBD1. This CDR3 comprises 15 residues. Per germline, CDR1 DFQATT and CDR2 SNEGSKA (reference sequence). Trimming cost V 6 bases and J 2 bases; bases outside gene matches: 11. The CDR3 loop reads CSAAGQGNFQETQYF. CDR3 nucleotides: TGCAGTGCCGCCGGACAGGGAAATTTTCAAGAGACCCAGTACTTC.

About this clonotype: A read error may account for a junction end that differs from germline. This chain connects TRBV29-1 to TRBJ2-1, with 7 bases fitting TRBD2. The germline V gene has CDR1 SQVTM and CDR2 ANQGSEA. CDR3 length: 15 residues. CDR3 in amino acids: CSAEDVAGVYNEQFF. As DNA, the CDR3 is TGCAGCGCTGAAGATGTCGCGGGAGTTTACAATGAGCAGTTCTTC.

This clonotype was seen a handful of times. V is TRBV10-3 and J is TRBJ2-5; 8 bases fit TRBD1. This CDR3 spans 16 amino acids. The germline V gene has CDR1 ENHRY and CDR2 SYGVKD. Trimming cost V 6 bases and J 2 bases; bases outside gene matches: 11. The CDR3 DNA is TGTGCCATCAGGGACAAGACCGGGACAGGACAAGAGACCCAGTACTTC. Translating gives CAIRDKTGTGQETQYF.

This clonotype was seen only a few times. V gene TRBV4-2 combines with J gene TRBJ2-3; 9 bases fit TRBD2. V shed 0 bases and J 4 bases; nucleotides not matched to a gene: 11. CDR1 and CDR2 from the germline V gene are LGHNA and YNFKEQ. This CDR3 is 18 amino acids long. The CDR3 DNA is TGTGCCAGCAGCCAAGATTATTCCGGCGGGGGGGTGCCAGATACGCAGTATTTT. Its protein product is CASSQDYSGGGVPDTQYF.

This clonotype was seen a few times. The chain uses TRBV27 and TRBJ1-5, with D unresolved. The CDR3 is 13 residues long. Deletions cut 5 bases from V and 9 bases from J, with 14 bases between. Germline CDR1 and CDR2: MNHEY and SMNVEV (reference sequence). The CDR3 region is CASSEASNSPQHF. As DNA, the CDR3 is TGTGCCAGCAGTGAGGCCTCGAACTCGCCCCAGCATTTT.

The DNA of the CDR3 is TGTGCCAGCAGCGGTGGGGGCGGGGAGCTGTTTTTT. Translating it yields CASSGGGGELFF. The V and J genes are TRBV11-2 and TRBJ2-2; D may be TRBD1 or TRBD2 (5 bases each). Germline CDR1 is SGHAT and CDR2 is FQNNGV. This CDR3 spans 12 amino acids. Trimming pared 5 bases from V and 7 bases from J, leaving 8 bases between. The whole variable domain, remainder taken from reference TRBV11-2 and TRBJ2-2, is EAGVAQSPRYKIIEKRQSVAFWCNPISGHATLYWYQQILGQGPKLLIQFQNNGVVDDSQLPKDRFSAERLKGVDSTLKIQPAKLEDSAVYLCASSGGGGELFFGEGSRLTVL.

This clonotype has just a few counts. The chain links TRBV18 to TRBJ2-7; maybe TRBD2 (6 bases). Germline V gene sequence: CDR1 KGHSH, CDR2 LQKENI. V was shortened by 3 bases and J by 7 bases, with 13 bases between the two germline ends. The CDR3 extends over 13 amino acids. CDR3 nucleotides: TGTGCCAGCTCACCTAAACGGGAGCGTGAGCAGTACTTC. Translation: CASSPKREREQYF. The whole variable domain, remainder taken from reference TRBV18 and TRBJ2-7, is NAGVMQNPRHLVRRRGQEARLRCSPMKGHSHVYWYRQLPEEGLKFMVYLQKENIIDESGMPKERFSAEFPKEGPSILRIQQVVRGDSAAYFCASSPKREREQYFGPGTRLTVT.

To note about this clonotype: One end of the junction varies from germline; a read error may be responsible. The rearrangement joins TRBV5-6 to TRBJ2-5, with D possibly matching TRBD1 (6 bases). This CDR3 contains 14 residues. The germline CDR1 and CDR2 sequences are SGHDT and YYEEEE. The CDR3 coding sequence is TGTGCCAGCAGCTTGGTGGGGGCCCAAGAGATCCAGTACTTC. Its protein product is CASSLVGAQEIQYF.

This clonotype was found a few times. The J gene is TRBJ2-3, the V gene TRBV6-1, with TRBD2 identical over 9 bases. The CDR3 is 15 residues long. V dropped 5 bases and J dropped 2; count of bases not matched to a gene: 5. Per the germline V gene, CDR1 is MNHNS and CDR2 is SASEGT. CDR3 DNA sequence: TGTGCCAGCAGTCCACTAGCGGGTATCACAGATACGCAGTATTTT. Protein sequence: CASSPLAGITDTQYF.

This clonotype was counted at least ten times. V gene TRBV6-5 combines with J gene TRBJ1-5, with a possible D match to TRBD1 (6 bases). The CDR3 contains 15 residues. CDR1 and CDR2 (germline): MNHEY, SVGAGI. V lost 2 bases and J 5 bases, leaving 13 bases between the germline ends. In DNA form, the CDR3 reads TGTGCCAGCAGTTACAGTGGACAGAGAGATCAGCCCCAGCATTTT. Translation: CASSYSGQRDQPQHF.

The chain couples TRBV6-2 or TRBV6-3 to TRBJ2-1; the match to TRBD1 covers 8 bases. The junction had 3 bases not matched to a gene; V was cut back by 9 bases and J by 2 bases. Germline values: CDR1 MNHEY, CDR2 SVGEGT. This CDR3 comprises 13 residues. CDR3 sequence reads: CASGQGAYNEQFF. Written as DNA, the CDR3 is TGTGCCAGTGGACAGGGAGCCTACAATGAGCAGTTCTTC.

The chain links TRBV7-2 to TRBJ1-1, with 11 bases identical to TRBD1. Germline lookup yields CDR1 SGHTA and CDR2 FQGNSA. With V trimmed by 4 bases and J by 4 bases, 5 bases remained unmatched. The CDR3 contains 15 residues. The CDR3 DNA is TGTGCCAGCAGCTACGGGACAGGGGGAATCACTGAAGCTTTCTTT. Translated: CASSYGTGGITEAFF.

This clonotype has at least ten counts. The V and J genes are TRBV15 and TRBJ1-6, with D uncertain. The CDR3 runs 15 residues. Germline V gene data show CDR1 as LNHNV and CDR2 as YYDKDF (reference sequence). Deletions cut 0 bases from V and 5 bases from J, with 8 bases between. DNA of the CDR3: TGTGCCACCAGCAGAGATCCGATAGATAATTCACCCCTCCACTTT. The encoded protein is CATSRDPIDNSPLHF.

This clonotype was picked up a small number of times. The chain employs TRBV6-1 and TRBJ2-5, with D perhaps matching TRBD2 (6 bases). V lost 6 bases and J 9 bases, leaving 23 bases between the germline ends. The CDR3 consists of 15 residues. Germline V gives CDR1 MNHNS, CDR2 SASEGT. The CDR3 is CASRPSGLPAVAQYF. DNA of the CDR3: TGTGCCAGCAGGCCCTCGGGACTCCCGGCTGTGGCCCAGTACTTC.